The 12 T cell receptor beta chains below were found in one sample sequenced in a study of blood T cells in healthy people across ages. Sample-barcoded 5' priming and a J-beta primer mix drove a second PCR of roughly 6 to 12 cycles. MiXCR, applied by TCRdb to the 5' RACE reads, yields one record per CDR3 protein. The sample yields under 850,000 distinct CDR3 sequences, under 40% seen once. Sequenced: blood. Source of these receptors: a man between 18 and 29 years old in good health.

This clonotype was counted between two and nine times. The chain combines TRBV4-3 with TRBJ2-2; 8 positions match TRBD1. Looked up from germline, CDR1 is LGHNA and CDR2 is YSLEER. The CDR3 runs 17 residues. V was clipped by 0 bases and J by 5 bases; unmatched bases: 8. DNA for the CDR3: TGCGCCAGCAGCCAAGATCCCCCAGGGGGCATGACCGGGGAGCTGTTTTTT. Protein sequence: CASSQDPPGGMTGELFF.

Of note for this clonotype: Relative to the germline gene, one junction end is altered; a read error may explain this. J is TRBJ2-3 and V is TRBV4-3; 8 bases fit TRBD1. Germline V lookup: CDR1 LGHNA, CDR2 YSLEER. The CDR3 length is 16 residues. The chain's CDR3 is CASSQEGPGGTETQYF. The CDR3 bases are TGCGCCAGCAGCCAAGAAGGGCCAGGGGGCACAGAGACGCAGTATTTT.

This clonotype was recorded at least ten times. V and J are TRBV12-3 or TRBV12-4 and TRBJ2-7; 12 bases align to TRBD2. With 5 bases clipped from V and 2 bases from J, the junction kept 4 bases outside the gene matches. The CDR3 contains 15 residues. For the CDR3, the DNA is TGTGCCAGCAGTGCCACTAGCGGGGGGACCTACGAGCAGTACTTC. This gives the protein CASSATSGGTYEQYF.

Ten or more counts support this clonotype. The CDR3 loop is CSARGSGGEETQYF. CDR3 bases: TGCAGTGCTAGAGGCAGCGGGGGGGAAGAGACCCAGTACTTC. The chain couples TRBV20-1 to TRBJ2-5; TRBD2 aligns across 10 bases. The V gene's germline CDR1 is DFQATT and CDR2 SNEGSKA (reference sequence). This CDR3 is 14 amino acids long. V lost 1 base to trimming and J lost 3 bases; unmatched junction nucleotides: 2.

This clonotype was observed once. CDR3 coding DNA: TGCAGTGCTAGGGACGCGGGAACCGGGGCCAACGTCCTGACTTTC. Translating gives CSARDAGTGANVLTF. This chain connects TRBV20-1 to TRBJ2-6; a weak D match, TRBD2 (6 bases). The V end lost 3 bases, the J end lost 4 bases, and 13 bases lay between the germline ends. From germline, CDR1 is DFQATT and CDR2 SNEGSKA (reference sequence). The CDR3 extends over 15 amino acids.

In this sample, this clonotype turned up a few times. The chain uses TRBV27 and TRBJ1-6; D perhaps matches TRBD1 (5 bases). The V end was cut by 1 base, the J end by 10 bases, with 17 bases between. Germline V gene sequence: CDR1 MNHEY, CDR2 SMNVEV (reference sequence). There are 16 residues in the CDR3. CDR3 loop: CASSLYPRGPESPLHF. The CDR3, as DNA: TGTGCCAGCAGTTTATACCCAAGGGGACCCGAGTCACCCCTCCACTTT.

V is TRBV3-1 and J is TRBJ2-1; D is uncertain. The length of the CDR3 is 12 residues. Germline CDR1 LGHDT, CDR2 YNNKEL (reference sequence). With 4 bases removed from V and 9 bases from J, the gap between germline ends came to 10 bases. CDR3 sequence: CASSLPVGEQFF. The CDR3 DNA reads TGTGCCAGCAGCCTGCCTGTGGGTGAGCAGTTCTTC.

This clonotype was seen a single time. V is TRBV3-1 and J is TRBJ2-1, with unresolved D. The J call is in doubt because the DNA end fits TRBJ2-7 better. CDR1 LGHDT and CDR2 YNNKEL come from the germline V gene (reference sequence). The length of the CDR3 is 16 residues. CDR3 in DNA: TGTGCCAGCAGCCAAGAGCTGAAAGTCTCCTACAATGAGCAGTACTTC. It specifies CASSQELKVSYNEQYF.

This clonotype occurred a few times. The CDR3 reads CASSIAPGGQGDTQYF. The CDR3 DNA reads as TGTGCCAGCAGCATCGCCCCAGGGGGCCAGGGAGATACGCAGTATTTT. The chain is built from TRBV5-6 and TRBJ2-3; 8 bases match TRBD1. Looked up from germline, CDR1 is SGHDT and CDR2 is YYEEEE. Trimming at V came to 4 bases and at J to 5 bases, leaving 12 bases not matched to a gene. The CDR3 consists of 16 residues.

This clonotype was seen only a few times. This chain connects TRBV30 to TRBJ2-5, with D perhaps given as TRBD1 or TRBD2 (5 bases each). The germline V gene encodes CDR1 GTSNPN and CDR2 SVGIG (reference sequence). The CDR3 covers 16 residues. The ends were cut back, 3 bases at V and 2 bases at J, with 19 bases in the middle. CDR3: CAWSPGGIGDQETQYF. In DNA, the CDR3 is TGTGCCTGGAGCCCCGGAGGTATAGGGGATCAAGAGACCCAGTACTTC.

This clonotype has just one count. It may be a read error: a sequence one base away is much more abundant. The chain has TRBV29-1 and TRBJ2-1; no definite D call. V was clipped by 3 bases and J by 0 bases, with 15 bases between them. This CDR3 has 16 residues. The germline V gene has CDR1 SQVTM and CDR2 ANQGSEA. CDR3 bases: TGCAGCGTTGACGGACCCACCGTGGGCTCCTACAATGAGCAGTTCTTC. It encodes CSVDGPTVGSYNEQFF.

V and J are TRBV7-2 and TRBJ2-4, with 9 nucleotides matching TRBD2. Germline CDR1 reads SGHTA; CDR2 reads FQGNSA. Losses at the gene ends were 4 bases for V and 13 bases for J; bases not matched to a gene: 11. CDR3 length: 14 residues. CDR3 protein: CASSYSGGGDEQYF. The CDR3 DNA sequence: TGTGCCAGCAGCTATAGCGGGGGTGGGGATGAGCAGTACTTC.